The sequence of this TCR beta chain was determined in a study of shared clonotypes between healthy human individuals. Regarding this clone: Other DNA sequences in this sample translate to the same CDR3.

Original handling: ImmunoSEQ junction-only sequences lacked quality scores, so their filtering differed. Only in-frame clones appear in the TCRdb table, and some are missing; sequencing was by immunoSEQ multiplex PCR. V and J calls and clone size come straight from that table; D and trimming were deduced from the DNA. Of 2 million to 3 million clones in the sample, roughly 93% are singletons; the top ten hold approximately 0.36%. The CDR3 sequence is 13 residues long. Germline CDR1 reads MNHEY; CDR2 reads SMNVEV (reference sequence). Trimming took off 6 bases at V and 2 bases at J, with 11 bases between the two ends.

The chain has TRBV27 and TRBJ2-7, with D tentatively TRBD1 (6 bases). This TCR was sampled from a young man in good health. Some clones in this sample may be carry-over from other donors' samples. The source material was naive CD4+ T cells from PBMCs. Stated subset: CD45RA+ positively selected. The CDR3 loop reads CASRQGPAYEQYF. The CDR3 coding sequence is TGTGCCAGCAGGCAGGGGCCGGCCTACGAGCAGTACTTC.